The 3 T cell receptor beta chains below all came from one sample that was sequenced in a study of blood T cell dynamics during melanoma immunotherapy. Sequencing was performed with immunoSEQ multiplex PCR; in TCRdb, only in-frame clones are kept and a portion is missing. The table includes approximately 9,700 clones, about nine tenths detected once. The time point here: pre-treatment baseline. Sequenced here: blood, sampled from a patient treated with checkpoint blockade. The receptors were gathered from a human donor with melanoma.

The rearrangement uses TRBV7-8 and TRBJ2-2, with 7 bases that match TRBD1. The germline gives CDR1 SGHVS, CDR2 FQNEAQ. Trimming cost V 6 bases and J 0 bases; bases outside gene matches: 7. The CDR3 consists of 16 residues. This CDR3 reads CASRDAGTANTGELFF. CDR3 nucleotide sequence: TGTGCCAGCAGGGATGCCGGGACAGCGAACACCGGGGAGCTGTTTTTT.

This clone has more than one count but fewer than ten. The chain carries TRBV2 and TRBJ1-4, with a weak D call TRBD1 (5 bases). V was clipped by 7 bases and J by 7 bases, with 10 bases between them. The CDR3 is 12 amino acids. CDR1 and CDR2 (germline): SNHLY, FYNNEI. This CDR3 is CASTREGEKLFF. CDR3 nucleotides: TGTGCCAGCACCAGGGAAGGTGAAAAACTGTTTTTT.

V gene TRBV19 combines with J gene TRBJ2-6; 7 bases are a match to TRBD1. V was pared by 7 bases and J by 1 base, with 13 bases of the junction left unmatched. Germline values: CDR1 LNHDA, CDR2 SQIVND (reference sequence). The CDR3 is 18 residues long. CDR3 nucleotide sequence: TGTGCCAGTAACAGGGGTTTTATTGTCAATTCTGGGGCCAACGTCCTGACTTTC. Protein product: CASNRGFIVNSGANVLTF. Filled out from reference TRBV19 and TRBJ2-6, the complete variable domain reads DGGITQSPKYLFRKEGQNVTLSCEQNLNHDAMYWYRQDPGQGLRLIYYSQIVNDFQKGDIAEGYSVSREKKESFPLTVTSAQKNPTAFYLCASNRGFIVNSGANVLTFGAGSRLTVL.